This T cell receptor (beta chain) comes out of a study of T-cell reconstitution after alpha-beta-depleted transplantation in children. It was with unique molecular identifiers that the TCRbeta library was prepared. TCRdb re-called the PCR reads through MiXCR, storing one row per CDR3 protein. The sample comprises some 300,000 distinct CDR3 sequences, roughly 9.1% of which are singletons, and less than 9% rests with the top ten. The CDR3 runs to 16 residues. From germline, CDR1 is SGHTA and CDR2 FQGTGA. V shed 5 bases, J shed 2 bases, and the junction held 10 bases outside the gene matches. This clonotype was seen a few times.

This TCR derives from a boy less than two years old with acute myeloid leukemia, due to receive a stem cell transplant. Sequenced here: PBMCs, sampled before TCRalphabeta/CD19-depleted stem cell transplant. V is TRBV7-3 and J is TRBJ2-7, with 9 bases fitting TRBD2. The CDR3 sequence: CASSPGGASGTYEQYF. DNA for the CDR3: TGTGCCAGCAGCCCCGGGGGGGCTAGCGGGACCTACGAGCAGTACTTC.